This T cell receptor (beta chain) was found in a study of blood T cell repertoires in COVID-19. This CDR3 has 15 residues. With V trimmed by 6 bases and J by 2 bases, 7 bases remained unmatched. CDR1 is MDHEN and CDR2 is SYDVKM in the germline V gene. As processed by the authors: Reference gene primer amplification gave nucleated cell count estimates. The protocol was immunoSEQ multiplex PCR, while the TCRdb copy is restricted to in-frame clones and leaves out a portion. Clonal size and the V and J genes are those of that table, whereas D and trimming came from the DNA. Here the sample spans 250,000 to 350,000 clones, approximately 88% being singletons.

The J gene is TRBJ2-3, the V gene TRBV28; the match to TRBD1 covers 8 bases. The sequenced sample was peripheral blood. The TCR was taken from a human donor with COVID-19, enrolled during active disease. The donor label of this sample is uncertain. Here the CDR3 reads CASRARGRNTDTQYF. The CDR3 nucleotides are TGTGCCAGCAGGGCCAGGGGGCGGAACACAGATACGCAGTATTTT.